Shown below are 18 T cell receptor beta chains from a single sample sequenced in a study of cytomegalovirus exposure and HLA in healthy donors. Only in-frame clones appear in the TCRdb table, and some are missing; sequencing was by immunoSEQ multiplex PCR. The data hold some 98,000 clones, with 87% observed a single time. Sequencing used PBMCs. Receptors originate from a woman aged 25 to 39 in good health and CMV-seronegative.

J is TRBJ1-2 and V is TRBV19; D may be TRBD1 (6 bases). V was trimmed by 6 bases and J by 2 bases, leaving 19 bases between them. CDR3 size: 16 residues. In germline, CDR1 is LNHDA, CDR2 SQIVND (reference sequence). For the CDR3, the DNA is TGTGCCAGTAGGGTTCCCGGGACACGGAGGAACTATGGCTACACCTTC. It encodes CASRVPGTRRNYGYTF.

J is TRBJ2-7 and V is TRBV19; 9 bases line up with TRBD1. Germline loops: CDR1 LNHDA, CDR2 SQIVND (reference sequence). The CDR3 loop spans 15 amino acids. J was trimmed by 0 bases and V by 7 bases; bases with no gene match: 7. The CDR3 sequence is CASKLGDRASYEQYF. In DNA, the CDR3 is TGTGCCAGTAAGTTGGGGGACAGGGCCTCCTACGAGCAGTACTTC.

Written as DNA, the CDR3 is TGTGCCAGCAGTTTTCCTGCCGGGGAGACCCAGTACTTC. This codes for CASSFPAGETQYF. The gene calls are TRBV28 and TRBJ2-5; unclear D gene. The CDR3 is 13 residues long. Trimming took off 3 bases at V and 5 bases at J, with 10 bases between the two ends. Germline CDR1 reads MDHEN; CDR2 reads SYDVKM. Looking up the rest from reference TRBV28 and TRBJ2-5 gives the full variable domain: DVKVTQSSRYLVKRTGEKVFLECVQDMDHENMFWYRQDPGLGLRLIYFSYDVKMKEKGDIPEGYSVSREKKERFSLILESASTNQTSMYLCASSFPAGETQYFGPGTRLLVL.

The V call is TRBV5-1, the J call TRBJ2-2; D is undetermined. From germline, CDR1 is SGHRS and CDR2 YFSETQ. The CDR3 extends over 13 amino acids. V was trimmed by 4 bases and J by 1 base, leaving 5 bases between them. The CDR3 DNA reads as TGCGCCAGCAGCCCGGGGAACACCGGGGAGCTGTTTTTT. It is translated as CASSPGNTGELFF.

This chain uses TRBV19 with TRBJ2-2; 9 positions agree with TRBD2. The CDR3 contains 15 residues. The V gene end was trimmed by 4 bases and the J gene end by 7 bases; junction bases not matched to a gene: 7. Germline loops: CDR1 LNHDA, CDR2 SQIVND (reference sequence). The CDR3 sequence: CASSTIAGAVGELFF. The CDR3 region has the DNA TGTGCCAGTAGTACTATAGCGGGGGCTGTCGGGGAGCTGTTTTTT.

This clone was counted a single time. The chain uses TRBV29-1 and TRBJ1-2; tentatively, D is TRBD1 (6 bases). Trimming pared 1 base from V and 0 bases from J, leaving 12 bases between. The CDR3 consists of 15 residues. Germline V lookup: CDR1 SQVTM, CDR2 ANQGSEA. As DNA, the CDR3 is TGCAGCGTTGAAGGGACAGTTACAACTAACTATGGCTACACCTTC. Residues: CSVEGTVTTNYGYTF.

The V call is TRBV10-3, the J call TRBJ1-6; D uncertain. Trimming cost V 3 bases and J 7 bases, with 10 bases left between them. Germline V gene lookup returns CDR1 ENHRY and CDR2 SYGVKD. There are 14 residues in the CDR3. CDR3 amino acids: CAISEASLNSPLHF. CDR3 nucleotides: TGTGCCATCAGTGAAGCGAGTCTGAATTCACCCCTCCACTTT.

The rearrangement joins TRBV2 to TRBJ1-5, with 7 bases fitting TRBD1. The ends lost 2 bases at V and 5 bases at J; junction bases unmatched: 3. This CDR3 region has 14 residues. Germline CDR1 is SNHLY and CDR2 is FYNNEI. The CDR3 nucleotides are TGTGCCAGCAGTGAACAGGGGGGAGATCAGCCCCAGCATTTT. Translated, it gives CASSEQGGDQPQHF.

This rearrangement joins TRBV5-5 to TRBJ2-5, with TRBD1 matching over 9 bases. The CDR3 length is 16 residues. Trimming at V came to 4 bases and at J to 5 bases, leaving 12 bases not matched to a gene. Germline loops: CDR1 SGHKS, CDR2 YYEKEE (reference sequence). DNA of the CDR3: TGTGCCAGCAGCGGCCGGATCGGACAGGGGTCCGAGACCCAGTACTTC. Protein product: CASSGRIGQGSETQYF.

The rearrangement uses TRBV5-1 and TRBJ1-1; 7 positions match TRBD1. J was trimmed by 1 base and V by 4 bases; bases with no gene match: 13. CDR1 is SGHRS and CDR2 is YFSETQ in the germline V gene. The CDR3 length is 17 residues. The CDR3, as DNA: TGCGCCAGCAGCAGAACAGGGGTAAGGTCCGAGAACACTGAAGCTTTCTTT. It specifies CASSRTGVRSENTEAFF.

The chain recombines TRBV6-1 with TRBJ2-2, with 11 bases lining up with TRBD2. The CDR3 loop spans 15 amino acids. Germline lookup yields CDR1 MNHNS and CDR2 SASEGT. The junction had 3 bases not matched to a gene; V was cut back by 4 bases and J by 5 bases. The CDR3 sequence is CASSAGTSGTGELFF. CDR3 DNA: TGTGCCAGCAGTGCCGGGACTAGCGGAACCGGGGAGCTGTTTTTT.

The chain employs TRBV28 and TRBJ1-1, with 7 bases that match TRBD1. CDR1 and CDR2 from the germline V gene are MDHEN and SYDVKM. This CDR3 has 19 residues. After removal of 7 bases from V and 0 bases from J, the junction contained 20 bases not matched to a gene. The CDR3 DNA sequence: TGTGCCAGCATGTTGGGGGGCGACAGGGCCCATGCTCTGAACACTGAAGCTTTCTTT. Translating it yields CASMLGGDRAHALNTEAFF.

The V gene is TRBV6-6, the J gene TRBJ2-1; TRBD2 aligns across 8 bases. V trimming: 5 bases; J trimming: 6 bases; junction bases outside the gene matches: 6. This CDR3 is 14 amino acids long. Per the germline V gene, CDR1 is MNHNY and CDR2 is SVGAGI (reference sequence). CDR3 sequence: CASSIPGLGNEQFF. The CDR3 nucleotides read TGTGCCAGCAGTATTCCGGGACTAGGCAATGAGCAGTTCTTC.

The chain uses TRBV28 and TRBJ1-1; TRBD1 matches 8 bases. Germline V lookup: CDR1 MDHEN, CDR2 SYDVKM. The CDR3 runs 18 residues. Trimming at V came to 9 bases and at J to 4 bases, leaving 22 bases not matched to a gene. CDR3 loop: CASHPRGDRFSKTTEAFF. The CDR3 nucleotides read TGTGCCAGTCACCCCAGAGGGGACAGGTTCTCCAAGACCACTGAAGCTTTCTTT.

The chain employs TRBV5-1 and TRBJ2-3; 7 nucleotides agree with TRBD2. CDR1 is SGHRS, CDR2 YFSETQ, per germline. The CDR3 loop spans 15 amino acids. V shed 0 bases and J 2 bases; nucleotides not matched to a gene: 3. CDR3 residues: CASSLGAGPTDTQYF. The DNA of the CDR3 is TGCGCCAGCAGCTTGGGAGCGGGACCCACAGATACGCAGTATTTT. Full variable domain (rest looked up from reference TRBV5-1 and TRBJ2-3): KAGVTQTPRYLIKTRGQQVTLSCSPISGHRSVSWYQQTPGQGLQFLFEYFSETQRNKGNFPGRFSGRQFSNSRSEMNVSTLELGDSALYLCASSLGAGPTDTQYFGPGTRLTVL.

This sequence joins TRBV5-1 and TRBJ2-6, with D possibly being TRBD1 (5 bases). This CDR3 is 14 amino acids long. Trimming removed 5 bases at V and 0 bases at J, with 6 bases between. In germline, CDR1 is SGHRS, CDR2 YFSETQ. The CDR3 region has the DNA TGCGCCAGCAGGGACAACTCTGGGGCCAACGTCCTGACTTTC. It encodes CASRDNSGANVLTF.

The chain links TRBV7-6 to TRBJ2-5; 7 bases are a match to TRBD2. The CDR3 loop spans 15 amino acids. The V segment lost 4 bases and the J segment 2 bases; nucleotides outside the gene matches: 7. Germline loops: CDR1 SGHVS, CDR2 FNYEAQ. This CDR3 reads CASSSPGLPQETQYF. In nucleotides, the CDR3 is TGTGCCAGCAGCTCCCCGGGACTACCTCAAGAGACCCAGTACTTC.

The chain has TRBV28 and TRBJ2-7; 7 nucleotides match TRBD2. The ends lost 5 bases at V and 6 bases at J; junction bases unmatched: 16. The CDR3 has 16 residues. Germline lookup yields CDR1 MDHEN and CDR2 SYDVKM. Here the CDR3 reads CASSSYGTRDYGEQYF. The DNA for the CDR3 is TGTGCCAGCAGTAGCTACGGGACCAGGGACTACGGCGAGCAGTACTTC.